Each of the 26 T cell receptor beta chains below was sequenced from the same sample in a study of blood T cell repertoires in COVID-19. TCRdb's copy holds only in-frame clones and misses some; the assay was immunoSEQ multiplex PCR. The table shows roughly 170,000 clones, with approximately 80% occurring only once. The sample comprised peripheral blood. Source of these receptors: a human donor in a cohort sampled during active COVID-19.

The V and J genes are TRBV9 and TRBJ1-2, with D perhaps TRBD1 (6 bases). The V gene lost 0 bases and the J gene lost 2 bases, with 11 bases spanning the gap. This CDR3 is built from 15 residues. Germline assignment: CDR1 SGDLS and CDR2 YYNGEE. The CDR3 region has the DNA TGTGCCAGCAGCGTAGCGGACAGAGGCAACTATGGCTACACCTTC. It codes for CASSVADRGNYGYTF.

This sequence joins TRBV7-2 and TRBJ2-4, with 7 positions matching TRBD2. The CDR3 runs to 15 residues. V shed 4 bases and J 5 bases; nucleotides not matched to a gene: 8. Germline-derived CDR1 and CDR2 are SGHTA and FQGNSA. CDR3 protein: CASSYTEGGENIQYF. The CDR3 region has the DNA TGTGCCAGCAGCTACACAGAGGGAGGGGAAAACATTCAGTACTTC. Full variable domain (missing parts from reference TRBV7-2 and TRBJ2-4): GAGVSQSPSNKVTEKGKDVELRCDPISGHTALYWYRQSLGQGLEFLIYFQGNSAPDKSGLPSDRFSAERTGGSVSTLTIQRTQQEDSAVYLCASSYTEGGENIQYFGAGTRLSVL.

The chain employs TRBV6-5 and TRBJ2-1; a possible D gene is TRBD1 (7 bases). Between the trimmed V and J ends, which lost 4 bases and 9 bases, there was a span of 16 bases. The CDR3 extends over 14 amino acids. Germline loops: CDR1 MNHEY, CDR2 SVGAGI. The CDR3 loop is CASSFGGGPGEQFF. The CDR3, as DNA: TGTGCCAGCAGTTTTGGAGGGGGCCCCGGTGAGCAGTTCTTC.

V and J are TRBV9 and TRBJ2-7; 8 bases match TRBD1. The germline gives CDR1 SGDLS, CDR2 YYNGEE. CDR3 length: 14 residues. The J segment lost 5 bases and the V segment lost 4 bases, leaving 8 bases of the junction unmatched. DNA of the CDR3: TGTGCCAGCAGCATAACAGGGGGAAGCCACGAGCAGTACTTC. The encoded protein is CASSITGGSHEQYF.

This chain joins TRBV12-3 or TRBV12-4 and TRBJ1-1, with D maybe TRBD1 (5 bases). V was cut by 3 bases and J by 6 bases, with 11 bases left in between. The CDR3 is 13 amino acids. CDR3 DNA: TGTGCCAGCAGTTTTTGGAGGGGAGCTGAAGCTTTCTTT. Its translation: CASSFWRGAEAFF.

The chain joins TRBV5-1 to TRBJ1-2; unclear D gene. The CDR3 is made up of 15 amino acids. V was pared by 0 bases and J by 6 bases, with 15 bases between. The V gene's germline CDR1 is SGHRS and CDR2 YFSETQ. The CDR3 DNA reads TGCGCCAGCAGCTTGGTGTCGCTTGAGGTAGATGGCTACACCTTC. Its protein is CASSLVSLEVDGYTF.

The rearrangement joins TRBV6-2 or TRBV6-3 to TRBJ2-7, with D perhaps TRBD1 (6 bases). Germline-derived CDR1 and CDR2 are MNHEY and SVGEGT. V dropped 5 bases and J dropped 4 bases, with 18 bases sitting between them. The length of the CDR3 is 15 residues. The CDR3 sequence: CASSGKGTPFYEQYF. CDR3 in DNA: TGTGCCAGCAGTGGCAAAGGGACACCCTTTTACGAGCAGTACTTC.

CDR3 in amino acids: CASSPVLNNEQFF. In DNA form, the CDR3 reads TGTGCCAGTAGTCCTGTTCTTAACAATGAGCAGTTCTTC. This chain connects TRBV19 to TRBJ2-1, with unresolved D. CDR1 and CDR2 from the germline V gene are LNHDA and SQIVND (reference sequence). CDR3 length equals 13 residues. Trimming cost V 5 bases and J 5 bases, with 10 bases left between them.

The CDR3 loop is CASSYGQAYNEQFF. CDR3 nucleotides: TGTGCCAGCAGTTACGGACAGGCCTACAATGAGCAGTTCTTC. The chain couples TRBV27 to TRBJ2-1, with 7 bases matching TRBD1. J was trimmed by 2 bases and V by 4 bases; bases with no gene match: 2. This CDR3 has 14 amino acids. Germline CDR1 reads MNHEY; CDR2 reads SMNVEV (reference sequence).

The rearrangement uses TRBV30 and TRBJ2-2; the match to TRBD1 covers 8 bases. This CDR3 has 14 amino acids. The germline CDR1 and CDR2 sequences are GTSNPN and SVGIG (reference sequence). The V and J ends lost 7 bases and 6 bases, in that order; junction bases with no gene match: 10. The CDR3 bases are TGTGCCTCGCCCCGGGACAGGTCCCCCGGGGAGCTGTTTTTT. Translation: CASPRDRSPGELFF.

The rearrangement uses TRBV9 and TRBJ2-6, with TRBD1 identical over 7 bases. The trim removed 5 bases at V and 0 bases at J, leaving 14 bases unmatched. The CDR3 spans 19 residues. The germline V gene has CDR1 SGDLS and CDR2 YYNGEE. CDR3 bases: TGTGCCAGCAGTCGGACAGGAGTCGCTCTCCGCTCTGGGGCCAACGTCCTGACTTTC. This sequence encodes CASSRTGVALRSGANVLTF.

This clone was seen only once. The chain couples TRBV29-1 to TRBJ1-1; a possible D gene is TRBD1 (5 bases). Trimming left V 3 bases short and J 1 base short, with 12 bases between. This CDR3 region has 14 residues. In germline, CDR1 is SQVTM, CDR2 ANQGSEA. The CDR3: CSVDDRGANTEAFF. The CDR3 coding sequence is TGCAGCGTTGATGATCGTGGGGCGAACACTGAAGCTTTCTTT.

The chain carries TRBV5-1 and TRBJ2-3; a weak D match, TRBD2 (5 bases). With 2 bases removed from V and 4 bases from J, the gap between germline ends came to 14 bases. The CDR3 loop spans 15 amino acids. Germline CDR1 reads SGHRS; CDR2 reads YFSETQ. The CDR3 reads CASSLTRSPADTQYF. CDR3 nucleotides: TGCGCCAGCAGCTTAACTAGAAGCCCCGCAGATACGCAGTATTTT.

At least ten counts were recorded for this clone. This chain connects TRBV19 to TRBJ1-5; 9 nucleotides align to TRBD1. J gave up 9 bases and V 8 bases, and 5 bases lay outside the gene matches. Germline V gives CDR1 LNHDA, CDR2 SQIVND (reference sequence). The CDR3 extends over 12 amino acids. CDR3 in DNA: TGTGCCAGTCGGACAGGGGAGGTGCCCCAGCATTTT. It codes for CASRTGEVPQHF.

The CDR3 sequence: CASLSPVNYGYTF. The CDR3 DNA sequence: TGTGCCTCGCTCTCCCCGGTCAACTATGGCTACACCTTC. The V and J genes are TRBV30 and TRBJ1-2; no clear D gene. The CDR3 runs to 13 residues. Trimming pared 7 bases from V and 2 bases from J, leaving 14 bases between. Germline values: CDR1 GTSNPN, CDR2 SVGIG (reference sequence).

This clone was observed once. This chain links TRBV19 with TRBJ1-1, with D uncertain. The germline CDR1 and CDR2 sequences are LNHDA and SQIVND (reference sequence). The CDR3 has 11 amino acids. V lost 4 bases and J lost 4, with 4 bases in between. Written as DNA, the CDR3 is TGTGCCAGTAGTACCGGCACTGAAGCTTTCTTT. Amino acids: CASSTGTEAFF.

The V and J genes are TRBV15 and TRBJ2-7; 7 bases fit TRBD2. This CDR3 region has 13 residues. CDR1 LNHNV and CDR2 YYDKDF come from the germline V gene (reference sequence). Trimming cost V 8 bases and J 4 bases; bases outside gene matches: 8. Here the CDR3 DNA reads TGTGCCACCCGCGGGGGTGGGGGGTACGAGCAGTACTTC. It encodes CATRGGGGYEQYF. The full variable domain, in which reference TRBV15 and TRBJ2-7 provide the parts outside the CDR3, is DAMVIQNPRYQVTQFGKPVTLSCSQTLNHNVMYWYQQKSSQAPKLLFHYYDKDFNNEADTPDNFQSRRPNTSFCFLDIRSPGLGDTAMYLCATRGGGGYEQYFGPGTRLTVT.

The V call is TRBV20-1, the J call TRBJ2-5; 9 bases fit TRBD2. Losses at the gene ends were 3 bases for V and 2 bases for J; bases not matched to a gene: 10. Germline loops: CDR1 DFQATT, CDR2 SNEGSKA (reference sequence). The CDR3 has 16 amino acids. CDR3 in amino acids: CSASLGFSGGQETQYF. The CDR3 DNA is TGCAGTGCTAGTTTGGGGTTTAGCGGGGGACAAGAGACCCAGTACTTC.

V is TRBV7-9 and J is TRBJ2-5, with a weak D call TRBD1 (5 bases). CDR1 and CDR2 (germline): SEHNR, FQNEAQ (reference sequence). This CDR3 is 15 amino acids long. V was clipped by 5 bases and J by 1 base, with 14 bases between them. CDR3 bases: TGTGCCAGCAGCCCGGCTGGGGCAGGCCAAGAGACCCAGTACTTC. As protein: CASSPAGAGQETQYF.

The chain employs TRBV2 and TRBJ2-3, with a tentative D call TRBD2 (6 bases). The CDR3 covers 15 residues. CDR1 and CDR2 (germline): SNHLY, FYNNEI. The V end lost 3 bases, the J end lost 5 bases, and 15 bases lay between the germline ends. DNA of the CDR3: TGTGCCAGCAGTGAGTGGAGGGGAGGACTAGATACGCAGTATTTT. Amino acids: CASSEWRGGLDTQYF.

The genes are TRBV19 and TRBJ2-2; 8 nucleotides match TRBD1. The CDR3 loop spans 15 amino acids. V shed 10 bases and J 1 base; nucleotides not matched to a gene: 8. Germline assignment: CDR1 LNHDA and CDR2 SQIVND (reference sequence). CDR3 sequence (DNA): TGTGCCACTCAACGAGGGACAGGGAACACCGGGGAGCTGTTTTTT. Amino acid sequence: CATQRGTGNTGELFF.

The gene calls are TRBV9 and TRBJ2-7; 7 nucleotides line up with TRBD2. The CDR3 runs to 12 residues. Germline CDR1 SGDLS, CDR2 YYNGEE. V trimming: 2 bases; J trimming: 11 bases; junction bases outside the gene matches: 7. The CDR3 DNA reads TGTGCCAGCAGCGTCGGGGAGGGATTGAAGTACTTC. Encoded protein: CASSVGEGLKYF.

The rearrangement links TRBV6-5 to TRBJ2-5; a weak D match, TRBD1 (8 bases). Germline-derived CDR1 and CDR2 are MNHEY and SVGAGI. The ends were cut back, 8 bases at V and 4 bases at J, with 17 bases in the middle. The CDR3 covers 14 residues. CDR3 DNA: TGTGCCAGCGCTCCACAGGGGGGGGGAGAGACCCAGTACTTC. Translated: CASAPQGGGETQYF.

This chain uses TRBV5-1 with TRBJ2-3; 12 bases are a match to TRBD2. CDR3 size: 16 residues. Germline V gene data show CDR1 as SGHRS and CDR2 as YFSETQ. J was trimmed by 0 bases and V by 2 bases; bases with no gene match: 1. CDR3 coding DNA: TGCGCCAGCAGCTTACTAGCGGGGGGAAGCACAGATACGCAGTATTTT. Amino acids: CASSLLAGGSTDTQYF.

This chain uses TRBV4-1 with TRBJ1-6; no clear D. The CDR3 is made up of 17 amino acids. Trimming took 0 bases from V and 6 from J, leaving 15 bases between them. The germline gives CDR1 MGHRA, CDR2 YSYEKL. This CDR3 reads CASSQDVGERSNSPLHF. CDR3 sequence (DNA): TGCGCCAGCAGCCAAGATGTCGGCGAGCGGAGTAATTCACCCCTCCACTTT.

The chain joins TRBV5-1 to TRBJ2-1; 12 bases are shared with TRBD2. Per the germline V gene, CDR1 is SGHRS and CDR2 is YFSETQ. V lost 4 bases and J lost 5; bases outside the gene matches: 13. The CDR3 is 18 residues long. CDR3 sequence reads: CASSAGLAGQRQNNEQFF. The DNA of the CDR3 is TGCGCCAGCAGCGCCGGACTAGCGGGGCAACGGCAAAACAATGAGCAGTTCTTC.